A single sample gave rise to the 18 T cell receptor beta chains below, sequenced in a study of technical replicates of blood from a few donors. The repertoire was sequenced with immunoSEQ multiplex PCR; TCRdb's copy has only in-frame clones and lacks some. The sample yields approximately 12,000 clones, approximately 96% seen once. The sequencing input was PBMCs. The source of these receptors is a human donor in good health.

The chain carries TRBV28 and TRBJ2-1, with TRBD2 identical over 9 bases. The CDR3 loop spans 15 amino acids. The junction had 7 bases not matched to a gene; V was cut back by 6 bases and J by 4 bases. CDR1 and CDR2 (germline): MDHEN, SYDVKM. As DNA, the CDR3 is TGTGCCAGCAGACTAGGGACTAGCAAATACAATGAGCAGTTCTTC. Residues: CASRLGTSKYNEQFF.

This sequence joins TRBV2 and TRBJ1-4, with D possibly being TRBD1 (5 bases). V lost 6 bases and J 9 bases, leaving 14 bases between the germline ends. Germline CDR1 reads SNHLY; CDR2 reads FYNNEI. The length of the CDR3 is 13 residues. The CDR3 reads CASRDDRDQKLFF. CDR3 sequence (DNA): TGTGCCAGCAGGGACGACAGAGATCAAAAACTGTTTTTT. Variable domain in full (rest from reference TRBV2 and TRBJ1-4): EPEVTQTPSHQVTQMGQEVILRCVPISNHLYFYWYRQILGQKVEFLVSFYNNEISEKSEIFDDQFSVERPDGSNFTLKIRSTKLEDSAMYFCASRDDRDQKLFFGSGTQLSVL.

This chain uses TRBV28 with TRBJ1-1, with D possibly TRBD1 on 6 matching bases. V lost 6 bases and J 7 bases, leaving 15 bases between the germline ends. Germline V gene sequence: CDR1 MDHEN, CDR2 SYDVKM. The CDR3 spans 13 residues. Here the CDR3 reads CASSAGTLIEAFF. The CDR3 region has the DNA TGTGCCAGCAGCGCCGGGACACTGATTGAAGCTTTCTTT.

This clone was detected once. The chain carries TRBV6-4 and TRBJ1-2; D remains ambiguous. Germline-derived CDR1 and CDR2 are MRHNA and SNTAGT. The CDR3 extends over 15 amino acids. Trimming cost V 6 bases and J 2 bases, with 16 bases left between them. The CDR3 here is CASRSEPGKNYGYTF. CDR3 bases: TGTGCCAGCAGGTCCGAACCGGGGAAGAACTATGGCTACACCTTC.

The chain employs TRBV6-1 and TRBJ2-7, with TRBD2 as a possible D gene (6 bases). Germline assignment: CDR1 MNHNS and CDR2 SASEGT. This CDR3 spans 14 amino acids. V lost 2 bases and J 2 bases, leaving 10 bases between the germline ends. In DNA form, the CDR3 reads TGTGCCAGCAGTGAATGGACGGGGGCCTACGAGCAGTACTTC. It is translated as CASSEWTGAYEQYF.

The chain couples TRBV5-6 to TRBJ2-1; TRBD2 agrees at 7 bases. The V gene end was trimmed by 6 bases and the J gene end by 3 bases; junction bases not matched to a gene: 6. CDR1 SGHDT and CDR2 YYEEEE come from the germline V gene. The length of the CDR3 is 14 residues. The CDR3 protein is CASNPGRYYNEQFF. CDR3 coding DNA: TGTGCCAGCAACCCCGGGAGGTACTACAATGAGCAGTTCTTC.

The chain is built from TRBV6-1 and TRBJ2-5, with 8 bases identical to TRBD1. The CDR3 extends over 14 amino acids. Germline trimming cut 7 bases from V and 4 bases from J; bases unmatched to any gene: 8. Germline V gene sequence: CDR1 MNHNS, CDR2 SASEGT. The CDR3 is CASMGRQGRETQYF. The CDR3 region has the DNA TGTGCCAGCATGGGACGACAGGGGAGAGAGACCCAGTACTTC.

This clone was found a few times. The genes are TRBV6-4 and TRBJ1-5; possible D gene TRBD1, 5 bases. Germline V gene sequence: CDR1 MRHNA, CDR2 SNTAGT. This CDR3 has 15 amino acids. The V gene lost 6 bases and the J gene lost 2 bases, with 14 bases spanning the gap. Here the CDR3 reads CASSDGGDGNQPQHF. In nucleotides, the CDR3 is TGTGCCAGCAGCGATGGGGGGGACGGCAATCAGCCCCAGCATTTT.

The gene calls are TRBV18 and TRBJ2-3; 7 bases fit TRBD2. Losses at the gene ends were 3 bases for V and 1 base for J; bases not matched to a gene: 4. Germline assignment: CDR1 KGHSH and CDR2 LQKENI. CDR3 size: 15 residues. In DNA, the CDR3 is TGTGCCAGCTCACCGGGTAGCGGGCGCACAGATACGCAGTATTTT. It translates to CASSPGSGRTDTQYF.

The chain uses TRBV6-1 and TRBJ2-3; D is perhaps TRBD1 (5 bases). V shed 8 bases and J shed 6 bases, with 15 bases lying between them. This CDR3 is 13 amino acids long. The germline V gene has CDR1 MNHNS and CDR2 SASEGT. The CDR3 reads CASVKQAFDTQYF. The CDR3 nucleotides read TGTGCCAGCGTTAAACAGGCCTTCGATACGCAGTATTTT.

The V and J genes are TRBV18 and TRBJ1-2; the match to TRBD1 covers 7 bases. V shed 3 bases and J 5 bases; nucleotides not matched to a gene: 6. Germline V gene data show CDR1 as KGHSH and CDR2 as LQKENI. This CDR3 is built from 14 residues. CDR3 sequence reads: CASSPGQDTYGYTF. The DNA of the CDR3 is TGTGCCAGCTCACCCGGACAGGACACTTATGGCTACACCTTC.

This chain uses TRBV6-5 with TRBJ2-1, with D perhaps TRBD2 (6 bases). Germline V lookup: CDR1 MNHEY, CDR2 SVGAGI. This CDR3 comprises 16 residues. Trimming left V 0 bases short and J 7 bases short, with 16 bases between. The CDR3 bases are TGTGCCAGCAGTTACTCCGGGGGTCTAATGAGGAATGAGCAGTTCTTC. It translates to CASSYSGGLMRNEQFF.

In DNA, the CDR3 is TGTGCCAGCAGTTTTACATATGGCTACACCTTC. Amino acid sequence: CASSFTYGYTF. The chain is built from TRBV28 and TRBJ1-2; D is uncertain. The V and J ends lost 3 bases and 5 bases respectively, with 4 bases between them. CDR3 length: 11 amino acids. Per germline, CDR1 MDHEN and CDR2 SYDVKM.

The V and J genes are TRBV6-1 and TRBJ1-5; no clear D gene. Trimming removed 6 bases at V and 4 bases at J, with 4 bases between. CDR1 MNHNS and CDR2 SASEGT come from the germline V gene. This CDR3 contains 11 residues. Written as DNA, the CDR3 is TGTGCCAGCAGCTTTAATCAGCCCCAGCATTTT. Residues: CASSFNQPQHF.

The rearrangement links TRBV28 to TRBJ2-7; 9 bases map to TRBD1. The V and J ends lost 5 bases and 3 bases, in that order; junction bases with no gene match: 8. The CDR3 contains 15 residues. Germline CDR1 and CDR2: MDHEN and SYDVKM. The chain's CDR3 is CASSGQGMQDYEQYF. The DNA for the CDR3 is TGTGCCAGCAGTGGACAGGGGATGCAGGACTACGAGCAGTACTTC.

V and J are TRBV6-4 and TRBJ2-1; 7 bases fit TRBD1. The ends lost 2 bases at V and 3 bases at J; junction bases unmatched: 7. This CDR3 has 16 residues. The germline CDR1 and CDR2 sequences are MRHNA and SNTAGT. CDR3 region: CASSDTDRAHYNEQFF. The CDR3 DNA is TGTGCCAGCAGTGACACCGACAGGGCCCACTACAATGAGCAGTTCTTC.

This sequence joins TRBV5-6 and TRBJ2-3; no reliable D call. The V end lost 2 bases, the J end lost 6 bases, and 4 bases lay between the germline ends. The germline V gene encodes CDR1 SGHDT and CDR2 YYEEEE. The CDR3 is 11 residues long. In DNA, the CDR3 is TGTGCCAGCAGCTTAGCGGATACGCAGTATTTT. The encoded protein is CASSLADTQYF.

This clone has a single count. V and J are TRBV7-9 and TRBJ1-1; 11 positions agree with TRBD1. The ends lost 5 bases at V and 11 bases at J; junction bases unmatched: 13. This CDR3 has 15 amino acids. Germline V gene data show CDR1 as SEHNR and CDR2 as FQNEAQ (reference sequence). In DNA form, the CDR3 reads TGTGCCAGCAGCGCACGGACAGGGGGCTTGCTGGATGCTTTCTTT. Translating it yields CASSARTGGLLDAFF.